This TCR beta chain was identified during a study of T cell repertoires in cytomegalovirus infection. Study context: TCR beta signatures that were public indicated CMV infection and matching HLA type.

One entry per CDR3 protein results from TCRdb running MiXCR on the reads. The table records some 120,000 distinct CDR3 sequences, 10% of them present only once. The CDR3 extends over 14 amino acids. Trimming shortened V by 6 bases and J by 0 bases, and 9 bases separated the two germline ends. Findings and limits, study-wide: HLA-C-restricted CMV-specific TCR beta clonotypes prevailed in the ex vivo response. Cumulative public TCR beta family frequency identified carriers of CMV plus the relevant HLA.

As regards this clonotype: Its antigen is still unknown.

The sequencing input was PBMCs, sequenced either directly or after in vitro stimulation (not recorded which). The origin of this receptor is a human donor in good health (CMV status not recorded). Some clones in this sample may be carry-over from other donors' samples. The rearrangement joins TRBV12-3 or TRBV12-4 to TRBJ2-1; D unclear. CDR3 sequence: CASRVQSSYNEQFF. CDR3 bases: TGTGCCAGCAGGGTCCAAAGCTCCTACAATGAGCAGTTCTTC.